This record looks at one T cell receptor (beta chain) sequence and its context. This entry belongs to a study of blood T cell repertoires in COVID-19. Background on the study: COVID-19 samples, acute and convalescent, were from the United States, Italy and Spain. Nucleic acid was either cDNA or gDNA, and it came from T cells, B-cell-depleted T cells, or PBMCs.

Adults between roughly 18 and 89 years of age took part from about two dozen US areas. In the study's own analysis: Reference gene primer amplification gave nucleated cell count estimates. Assay: immunoSEQ multiplex PCR; the TCRdb copy retains only in-frame clones and omits some. V, J and clone size were drawn from that table, and D and trimming were deduced from the DNA. The table records approximately 210,000 clones, roughly 84% of them present only once. The TCR originated in a man aged 25 to 45 in a cohort exposed to, infected with or recovered from COVID-19 (not recorded which). Sample: PBMCs or T cells enriched from blood (not recorded which).

The CDR3 sequence: CASSLRVLYEQYF. CDR3 sequence (DNA): TGTGCCAGCAGTTTGCGCGTATTGTACGAGCAGTACTTC. This chain links TRBV27 with TRBJ2-7; D not resolved. This CDR3 is 13 amino acids long. V lost 3 bases to trimming and J lost 4 bases, with 10 bases between them. Germline V gives CDR1 MNHEY, CDR2 SMNVEV (reference sequence).